Listed below are T cell receptor beta chains from one sample, sequenced in a study of OX40 agonist ivuxolimab in advanced cancers. The repertoire was sequenced with immunoSEQ multiplex PCR; TCRdb's copy has only in-frame clones and lacks some. Found here are roughly 93,000 clones, roughly 94% of them singletons; the top ten hold around 0.54%. The specimen comprised CD4+ or CD8+ T cells sorted from blood, sampled in a trial of the OX40 agonist ivuxolimab. All receptors derive from an adult with an advanced solid tumor such as melanoma, head and neck, liver or kidney cancer. Each CDR3 is given with its conserved first and last residue. Fields, in order: J gene, V gene, clone size, D gene, CDR3 DNA, CDR3 protein. D genes are given only for firm matches. The size of a clone is reported for some rows only, either as once, few or many, or as a class for expanded clones.

J gene: TRBJ2-5; V gene: TRBV5-6; clone size: .; D gene: TRBD1; CDR3 DNA: TGTGCCAGTAGCATACCGGGACAGGGGGAAGAGACCCAGTACTTC; CDR3 protein: CASSIPGQGEETQYF
J gene: TRBJ1-3; V gene: TRBV21-1; clone size: .; D gene: .; CDR3 DNA: TGTGCCAGCAGCGGACACAACTCTGGAAACACCATATATTTT; CDR3 protein: CASSGHNSGNTIYF
J gene: TRBJ1-6; V gene: TRBV29-1; clone size: .; D gene: TRBD1; CDR3 DNA: TGCAGCGTCGCCAGTGGACAGGGTAATTCACCCCTCCACTTT; CDR3 protein: CSVASGQGNSPLHF
J gene: TRBJ2-2; V gene: TRBV11-3; clone size: .; D gene: .; CDR3 DNA: TGTGCCAGCAGCTGGAACACCGGGGAGCTGTTTTTT; CDR3 protein: CASSWNTGELFF
J gene: TRBJ2-7; V gene: TRBV27; clone size: .; D gene: .; CDR3 DNA: TGTGCCAGCAGCTTGGGATCAGGGGCATTTTACGAGCAGTACTTC; CDR3 protein: CASSLGSGAFYEQYF
J gene: TRBJ2-2; V gene: TRBV9; clone size: .; D gene: .; CDR3 DNA: TGTGCCAGCAGCGTAGCTGTCGTCGGGGAGCTGTTTTTT; CDR3 protein: CASSVAVVGELFF
J gene: TRBJ2-7; V gene: TRBV10-2; clone size: .; D gene: TRBD1; CDR3 DNA: TGCGCCAGCGGGAAGGACAGGAACTACGAGCAGTACTTC; CDR3 protein: CASGKDRNYEQYF
J gene: TRBJ2-2; V gene: TRBV5-8; clone size: .; D gene: .; CDR3 DNA: TGTGCCAGCGAAGGGTGGACCGGGGAGCTGTTTTTT; CDR3 protein: CASEGWTGELFF
J gene: TRBJ2-3; V gene: TRBV6-5; clone size: .; D gene: TRBD2; CDR3 DNA: TGTGCCAGCAGTTACCGAGCGGGGGTGAGCACAGATACGCAGTATTTT; CDR3 protein: CASSYRAGVSTDTQYF
J gene: TRBJ1-2; V gene: TRBV5-1; clone size: .; D gene: .; CDR3 DNA: TGCGCCAGCAGCCCGGGTGGGGCAGCCTCTAACTATGGCTACACCTTC; CDR3 protein: CASSPGGAASNYGYTF
J gene: TRBJ2-1; V gene: TRBV7-3; clone size: .; D gene: TRBD2; CDR3 DNA: TGTGCCAGCAGCTTCGGTCCTGACAGGGGAACTAGCGGGAGTTCCTACAATGAGCAGTTCTTC; CDR3 protein: CASSFGPDRGTSGSSYNEQFF
J gene: TRBJ2-2; V gene: TRBV15; clone size: .; D gene: .; CDR3 DNA: TGTGCCACCAGCAGAGGTGGTACCGGGGAGCTGTTTTTT; CDR3 protein: CATSRGGTGELFF
J gene: TRBJ1-1; V gene: TRBV19; clone size: .; D gene: .; CDR3 DNA: TGTGCCAGTAGTTCAGGGTGGGAGACTGAAGCTTTCTTT; CDR3 protein: CASSSGWETEAFF
J gene: TRBJ2-7; V gene: TRBV7-3; clone size: .; D gene: .; CDR3 DNA: TGTGCCAGCAGCTTACAGGGGATAGTTGGGGGCGAGCAGTACTTC; CDR3 protein: CASSLQGIVGGEQYF
J gene: TRBJ2-5; V gene: TRBV7-3; clone size: once; D gene: TRBD1; CDR3 DNA: TGTGCCAGCAGTCTTCACAGGGGGGAAGAGACCCAGTACTTC; CDR3 protein: CASSLHRGEETQYF
J gene: TRBJ2-2; V gene: TRBV9; clone size: once; D gene: TRBD1; CDR3 DNA: TGTGCCAGCAGCGAGGGACAGGGGGCTAGCGGGGAGCTGTTTTTT; CDR3 protein: CASSEGQGASGELFF
J gene: TRBJ2-7; V gene: TRBV7-2; clone size: few; D gene: TRBD1; CDR3 DNA: TGTGCCAGCAGCAGACGACAGGGTACCCCCTACGAGCAGTACTTC; CDR3 protein: CASSRRQGTPYEQYF
J gene: TRBJ1-2; V gene: TRBV30; clone size: .; D gene: .; CDR3 DNA: TGTGCCCGCACAGGGCCAACCGGGTATGGCTACACCTTC; CDR3 protein: CARTGPTGYGYTF
J gene: TRBJ1-1; V gene: TRBV9; clone size: .; D gene: .; CDR3 DNA: TGTGCCAGCAGCCGAAGGGAAAGGGATGAAGCTTTCTTT; CDR3 protein: CASSRRERDEAFF
J gene: TRBJ2-2; V gene: TRBV5-1; clone size: .; D gene: .; CDR3 DNA: TGCGCCAGCCGTCCCGACCTGTACGGGGAGCTGTTTTTT; CDR3 protein: CASRPDLYGELFF
J gene: TRBJ2-2; V gene: TRBV2; clone size: .; D gene: .; CDR3 DNA: TGTGCCAGCAGACTCCTTACAGGGACCGGGGAGCTGTTTTTT; CDR3 protein: CASRLLTGTGELFF
J gene: TRBJ1-2; V gene: TRBV5-4; clone size: .; D gene: .; CDR3 DNA: TGTGCCAGCAGTCCAGACAGTAACTATGGCTACACCTTC; CDR3 protein: CASSPDSNYGYTF
J gene: TRBJ2-5; V gene: TRBV7-6; clone size: few; D gene: TRBD1; CDR3 DNA: TGTGCCAGCAGCCAGGATGGGACAGGGGAGACCCAGTACTTC; CDR3 protein: CASSQDGTGETQYF
J gene: TRBJ1-4; V gene: TRBV2; clone size: .; D gene: .; CDR3 DNA: TGTGCCAGCAGTGCGGAGGTGATGAATGAAAAACTGTTTTTT; CDR3 protein: CASSAEVMNEKLFF
J gene: TRBJ2-1; V gene: TRBV6-1; clone size: .; D gene: .; CDR3 DNA: TGTGCCAGCAGTGAGGCACGGGGGCAGGGCCACAATGAGCAGTTCTTC; CDR3 protein: CASSEARGQGHNEQFF
J gene: TRBJ1-1; V gene: TRBV6-5; clone size: .; D gene: .; CDR3 DNA: TGTGCCAGCAGTTACTCGAAAAACACTGAAGCTTTCTTT; CDR3 protein: CASSYSKNTEAFF
J gene: TRBJ2-1; V gene: TRBV19; clone size: .; D gene: TRBD2; CDR3 DNA: TGTGCCAGTAGCCAAATAGCGGGAACCCGCCTATCCTACAATGAGCAGTTCTTC; CDR3 protein: CASSQIAGTRLSYNEQFF
J gene: TRBJ2-2; V gene: TRBV19; clone size: once; D gene: .; CDR3 DNA: TGTGCCAGTAGTATAGGAACGAACACCGGGGAGCTGTTTTTT; CDR3 protein: CASSIGTNTGELFF
J gene: TRBJ1-5; V gene: TRBV2; clone size: .; D gene: TRBD1; CDR3 DNA: TGTGCCAGCAGCGCTAGGACAGGGGGCGATCAGCCCCAGCATTTT; CDR3 protein: CASSARTGGDQPQHF
J gene: TRBJ1-6; V gene: TRBV19; clone size: .; D gene: TRBD1; CDR3 DNA: TGTGCCAGTAGCCGAAGGCAGGGGGCTGATTCACCCCTCCACTTT; CDR3 protein: CASSRRQGADSPLHF
J gene: TRBJ1-5; V gene: TRBV6-5; clone size: .; D gene: TRBD1; CDR3 DNA: TGTGCCAGCAGTCGAACAGGGGCTCCAAATCAGCCCCAGCATTTT; CDR3 protein: CASSRTGAPNQPQHF
J gene: TRBJ1-2; V gene: TRBV2; clone size: .; D gene: .; CDR3 DNA: TGTGCCAGCAGTGAAGGGACCCTTGGCTATGACTATGGCTACACCTTC; CDR3 protein: CASSEGTLGYDYGYTF
J gene: TRBJ2-7; V gene: TRBV5-6; clone size: .; D gene: .; CDR3 DNA: TGTGCCAGCAGCTCCGGGACTTCCCTCTACGAGCAGTACTTC; CDR3 protein: CASSSGTSLYEQYF
J gene: TRBJ2-1; V gene: TRBV9; clone size: once; D gene: TRBD1; CDR3 DNA: TGTGCCAGCAGCTCCCGGGACAGGGGGTACAATGAGCAGTTCTTC; CDR3 protein: CASSSRDRGYNEQFF
J gene: TRBJ2-7; V gene: TRBV6-1; clone size: .; D gene: .; CDR3 DNA: TGTGCCAGCACCGATTATACTTTAGCGCAGTACTTC; CDR3 protein: CASTDYTLAQYF
J gene: TRBJ1-6; V gene: TRBV6-1; clone size: .; D gene: TRBD1; CDR3 DNA: TGTGCCACCTCGACAGGGTATCTCTCACCCCTCCACTTT; CDR3 protein: CATSTGYLSPLHF
J gene: TRBJ2-7; V gene: TRBV2; clone size: once; D gene: .; CDR3 DNA: TGTGCCAGCAGTGAAGAAGCAGTCGGTGCCGGCGAGCAGTACTTC; CDR3 protein: CASSEEAVGAGEQYF
J gene: TRBJ2-7; V gene: TRBV19; clone size: .; D gene: .; CDR3 DNA: TGTGCCCCCCTTATAGGAAACCAGACCTACGAGCAGTACTTC; CDR3 protein: CAPLIGNQTYEQYF
J gene: TRBJ2-2; V gene: TRBV15; clone size: .; D gene: .; CDR3 DNA: TGTGCCACCAGCTCCCGGGTGTTCGGGGAGCTGTTTTTT; CDR3 protein: CATSSRVFGELFF
J gene: TRBJ1-4; V gene: TRBV19; clone size: .; D gene: TRBD1; CDR3 DNA: TGTGCAGTCGGGACAGGGTCAGAAAAACTGTTTTTT; CDR3 protein: CAVGTGSEKLFF
J gene: TRBJ1-6; V gene: TRBV6-5; clone size: .; D gene: .; CDR3 DNA: TGTGCCAGCAGTTTCCCCTCCGGGGGGGGGAATTCACCCCTCCACTTT; CDR3 protein: CASSFPSGGGNSPLHF
J gene: TRBJ2-5; V gene: TRBV5-1; clone size: .; D gene: .; CDR3 DNA: TGCGCCAGCAGCTCCGGACCCTCAGAGACCCAGTACTTC; CDR3 protein: CASSSGPSETQYF
J gene: TRBJ2-3; V gene: TRBV9; clone size: .; D gene: .; CDR3 DNA: TGTGCCAGCAGTACTCGGGTGACAGATACGCAGTATTTT; CDR3 protein: CASSTRVTDTQYF
J gene: TRBJ2-5; V gene: TRBV5-3; clone size: .; D gene: TRBD1; CDR3 DNA: TGTGCCAGAAGTCCAGGGGGCTCGGGGACCCAGTACTTC; CDR3 protein: CARSPGGSGTQYF
J gene: TRBJ2-3; V gene: TRBV5-1; clone size: .; D gene: .; CDR3 DNA: TGCGCCAGCAGCTTGGCCTTAGCGTCAGATACGCAGTATTTT; CDR3 protein: CASSLALASDTQYF
J gene: TRBJ2-5; V gene: TRBV5-6; clone size: .; D gene: TRBD2; CDR3 DNA: TGTGCCAGCAGCTTGATTGCTAGCGGGGGGCCCCAAGAGACCCAGTACTTC; CDR3 protein: CASSLIASGGPQETQYF
J gene: TRBJ2-3; V gene: TRBV7-3; clone size: once; D gene: TRBD2; CDR3 DNA: TGTGCCAGCAGCTTAACGTCGGGAGGTCCCACAGATACGCAGTATTTT; CDR3 protein: CASSLTSGGPTDTQYF
J gene: TRBJ2-2; V gene: TRBV5-4; clone size: .; D gene: .; CDR3 DNA: TGTGCCAGCAGCCAGCAACTAGCAGCCGGGGAGCTGTTTTTT; CDR3 protein: CASSQQLAAGELFF
J gene: TRBJ2-7; V gene: TRBV7-9; clone size: .; D gene: .; CDR3 DNA: TGTGCCAGCAGCAAAGGGGACTACGAGCAGTACTTC; CDR3 protein: CASSKGDYEQYF
J gene: TRBJ1-3; V gene: TRBV11-2; clone size: .; D gene: .; CDR3 DNA: TGTGCCAGCACGCTCTCCGGAGGAAACACCATATATTTT; CDR3 protein: CASTLSGGNTIYF
J gene: TRBJ1-2; V gene: TRBV27; clone size: .; D gene: .; CDR3 DNA: TGTGCCAGCAGTTTGACACGGGGCGTAAATGGCTACACCTTC; CDR3 protein: CASSLTRGVNGYTF